This T cell receptor beta chain was found in a study of CD8 T cells in ankylosing spondylitis. Findings of the study overall: Disease-linked clones were reportedly significantly enriched in matched ankylosing spondylitis synovial fluid.

TCRdb re-analysed the 5' RACE reads in MiXCR, keeping a single row per CDR3 protein. The sample has 150,000 to 250,000 distinct CDR3 sequences, 9.5% to 15% seen once. The CDR3 runs to 16 residues. V dropped 3 bases and J dropped 0 bases, with 12 bases sitting between them. The germline gives CDR1 SGHRS, CDR2 YFSETQ. As for this clonotype: Its antigen is undetermined.

This clonotype originated in a male donor with ankylosing spondylitis or in good health (not recorded which). The specimen sequenced was blood, either unsorted or a sorted T cell fraction (not recorded which). The chain uses TRBV5-1 and TRBJ2-2; possible D gene TRBD1, 5 bases. The CDR3 spells CASSWSQDPNTGELFF. The CDR3 coding sequence is TGCGCCAGCAGCTGGTCACAGGACCCGAACACCGGGGAGCTGTTTTTT.